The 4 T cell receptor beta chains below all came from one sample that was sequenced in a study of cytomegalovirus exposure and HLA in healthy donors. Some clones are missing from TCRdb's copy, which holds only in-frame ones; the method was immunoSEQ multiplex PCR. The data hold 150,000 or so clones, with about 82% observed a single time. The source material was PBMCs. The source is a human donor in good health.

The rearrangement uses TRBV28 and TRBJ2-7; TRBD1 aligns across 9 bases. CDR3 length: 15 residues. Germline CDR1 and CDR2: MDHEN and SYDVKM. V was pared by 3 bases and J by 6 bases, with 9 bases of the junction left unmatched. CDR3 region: CASSFGGTGMLEQYF. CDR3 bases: TGTGCCAGCAGTTTTGGCGGGACAGGGATGCTCGAGCAGTACTTC. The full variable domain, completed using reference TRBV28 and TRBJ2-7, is DVKVTQSSRYLVKRTGEKVFLECVQDMDHENMFWYRQDPGLGLRLIYFSYDVKMKEKGDIPEGYSVSREKKERFSLILESASTNQTSMYLCASSFGGTGMLEQYFGPGTRLTVT.

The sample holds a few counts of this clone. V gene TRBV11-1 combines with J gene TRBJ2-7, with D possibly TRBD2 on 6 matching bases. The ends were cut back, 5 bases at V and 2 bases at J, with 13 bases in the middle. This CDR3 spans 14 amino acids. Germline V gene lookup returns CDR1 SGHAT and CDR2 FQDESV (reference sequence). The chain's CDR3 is CASSRDLLAYEQYF. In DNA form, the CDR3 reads TGTGCCAGCAGCAGGGACTTGCTAGCCTACGAGCAGTACTTC.

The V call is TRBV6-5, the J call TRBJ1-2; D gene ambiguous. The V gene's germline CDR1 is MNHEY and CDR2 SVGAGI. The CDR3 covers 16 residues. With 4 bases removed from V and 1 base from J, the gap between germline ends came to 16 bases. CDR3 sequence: CASSSPFDGLNYGYTF. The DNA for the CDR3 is TGTGCCAGCAGTTCCCCGTTTGACGGACTTAACTATGGCTACACCTTC.

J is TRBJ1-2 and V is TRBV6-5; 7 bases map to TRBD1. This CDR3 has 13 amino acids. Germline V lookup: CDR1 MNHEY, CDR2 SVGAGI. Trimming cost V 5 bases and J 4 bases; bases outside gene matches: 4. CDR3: CASSLQGSYGYTF. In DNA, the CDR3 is TGTGCCAGCAGTCTACAGGGGAGCTATGGCTACACCTTC.